The clone carrying this T cell receptor (beta chain) was picked up a small number of times. The data were taken from a study of CD8+CD57+ T cells in acquired aplastic anemia. This CDR3 is built from 13 residues. CDR1 SEHNR and CDR2 FQNEAQ come from the germline V gene (reference sequence). V dropped 4 bases and J dropped 1 base, with 7 bases sitting between them. It was patients with CD8+CD57+ cell expansion by flow cytometry who were chosen for sequencing. Investigators profiled TCR beta VDJ and CDR3 from genomic DNA template. TCRdb re-called the reads with MiXCR, one entry per CDR3 protein. The sample contains 180,000 or so distinct CDR3 sequences, about 60% of which appear only once.

The sequencing sample was made of sorted CD4+, CD8+, or CD8+CD57+ T cells (not recorded which) from PBMCs. This TCR derives from a human donor with aplastic anemia. J is TRBJ2-5 and V is TRBV7-9; D call uncertain. The CDR3 DNA is TGTGCCAGCAGCTACCGGGTCCAAGAGACCCAGTACTTC. This codes for CASSYRVQETQYF.